These 27 T cell receptor beta chains were all obtained from the same sample, sequenced in a study of blood T cell repertoires in COVID-19. Data came from immunoSEQ multiplex PCR; TCRdb stores just in-frame clones and leaves some out. The sample has about 100,000 clones, around nine tenths seen once. The sequencing input was peripheral blood. These receptors all stem from an elderly man with acute or convalescent COVID-19.

V is TRBV7-3 and J is TRBJ2-7; 10 bases map to TRBD1. With 5 bases clipped from V and 6 bases from J, the junction kept 10 bases outside the gene matches. Germline V gene sequence: CDR1 SGHTA, CDR2 FQGTGA. The CDR3 length is 15 residues. Written as DNA, the CDR3 is TGTGCCAGCAGCGCCTCCGGGACAGGGGACCTCGAGCAGTACTTC. Translated: CASSASGTGDLEQYF.

This clone was observed a single time. The chain links TRBV28 to TRBJ2-5; 7 positions agree with TRBD2. The germline gives CDR1 MDHEN, CDR2 SYDVKM. The CDR3 runs 14 residues. V gave up 3 bases and J gave up 5 bases; unmatched junction bases: 6. In DNA, the CDR3 is TGTGCCAGCAGTTTCGGGCTGGGGGGGGAGACCCAGTACTTC. Translated, it gives CASSFGLGGETQYF.

This rearrangement joins TRBV28 to TRBJ2-1; perhaps TRBD2 as D (6 bases). Germline V gene sequence: CDR1 MDHEN, CDR2 SYDVKM. Trimming removed 5 bases from V and 8 bases from J, with 22 bases in between. The CDR3 totals 16 residues. In DNA form, the CDR3 reads TGTGCCAGCAGTCCCCCTGGAGCGGGCGGTAGAGATGAGCAGTTCTTC. Translating gives CASSPPGAGGRDEQFF.

The chain carries TRBV19 and TRBJ2-1; the D is unclear. Germline V CDR1 and CDR2: LNHDA, SQIVND (reference sequence). Trimming stripped 5 bases from V and 6 bases from J, with 8 bases between. There are 12 residues in the CDR3. The CDR3 is CASSEAINEQFF. The CDR3 DNA reads TGTGCCAGTAGTGAAGCTATCAATGAGCAGTTCTTC.

The V call is TRBV6-6, the J call TRBJ1-6; a weak D match, TRBD1 (5 bases). Germline V lookup: CDR1 MNHNY, CDR2 SVGAGI (reference sequence). The CDR3 totals 16 residues. Trimming took off 6 bases at V and 4 bases at J, with 16 bases between the two ends. This CDR3 is CASSSLAQGYNSPLHF. For the CDR3, the DNA is TGTGCCAGCAGCTCCCTGGCGCAGGGATATAATTCACCCCTCCACTTT.

The chain joins TRBV6-2 or TRBV6-3 to TRBJ1-1, with unresolved D. Trimming cost V 5 bases and J 4 bases, with 14 bases left between them. Germline CDR1 reads MNHEY; CDR2 reads SVGEGT. The CDR3 runs to 14 residues. The CDR3 loop is CASSRSFGGTEAFF. For the CDR3, the DNA is TGTGCCAGCAGTCGGAGTTTTGGCGGCACTGAAGCTTTCTTT.

This chain links TRBV7-2 with TRBJ2-3; D might be TRBD2 (5 bases). Germline V gene lookup returns CDR1 SGHTA and CDR2 FQGNSA. The CDR3 has 15 amino acids. V lost 1 base to trimming and J lost 7 bases, with 15 bases between them. The CDR3 nucleotides are TGTGCCAGCAGCTTAGAAGAGGGATCCCTCCATACGCAGTATTTT. Encoded protein: CASSLEEGSLHTQYF.

This clone appeared a few times. The chain is built from TRBV7-8 and TRBJ1-4; the D is unclear. CDR3 length equals 14 residues. Trimming pared 5 bases from V and 6 bases from J, leaving 13 bases between. Germline V gives CDR1 SGHVS, CDR2 FQNEAQ. The CDR3 loop reads CASSLNTYDEKLFF. CDR3 bases: TGTGCCAGCAGCCTAAACACATACGATGAAAAACTGTTTTTT. The full variable domain, completed using reference TRBV7-8 and TRBJ1-4, is GAGVSQSPRYKVAKRGQDVALRCDPISGHVSLFWYQQALGQGPEFLTYFQNEAQLDKSGLPSDRFFAERPEGSVSTLKIQRTQQEDSAVYLCASSLNTYDEKLFFGSGTQLSVL.

The CDR3 region has the DNA TGTGCCAGCAGCCGGGTGAACACTGAAGCTTTCTTT. It is translated as CASSRVNTEAFF. The J gene is TRBJ1-1, the V gene TRBV5-4, with D unclear. With 4 bases removed from V and 0 bases from J, the gap between germline ends came to 4 bases. CDR3 length equals 12 residues. Germline V CDR1 and CDR2: SGHNT, YYREEE (reference sequence).

This chain links TRBV29-1 with TRBJ1-4, with D uncertain. CDR1 SQVTM and CDR2 ANQGSEA come from the germline V gene. This CDR3 region has 13 residues. V was clipped by 4 bases and J by 4 bases, with 10 bases between them. CDR3 loop: CSVAWAFNEKLFF. The CDR3 DNA is TGCAGCGTTGCCTGGGCATTTAATGAAAAACTGTTTTTT.

The genes are TRBV5-1 and TRBJ1-4; the match to TRBD1 covers 7 bases. The CDR3 runs to 14 residues. In germline, CDR1 is SGHRS, CDR2 YFSETQ. V was pared by 0 bases and J by 7 bases, with 3 bases of the junction left unmatched. The CDR3 sequence is CASSLDRGSEKLFF. In DNA form, the CDR3 reads TGCGCCAGCAGCTTGGACAGGGGAAGTGAAAAACTGTTTTTT.

V is TRBV28 and J is TRBJ2-7, with TRBD1 identical over 9 bases. The junction had 11 bases not matched to a gene; V was cut back by 7 bases and J by 4 bases. There are 15 residues in the CDR3. Germline CDR1 reads MDHEN; CDR2 reads SYDVKM. The CDR3: CASTSSGTGYYEQYF. For the CDR3, the DNA is TGTGCCAGCACCTCGTCGGGGACAGGGTATTACGAGCAGTACTTC.

The chain has TRBV7-3 and TRBJ2-1, with 7 bases lining up with TRBD2. The CDR3 runs to 16 residues. CDR1 is SGHTA, CDR2 FQGTGA, per germline. Germline trimming cut 5 bases from V and 7 bases from J; bases unmatched to any gene: 14. CDR3 coding DNA: TGTGCCAGCAGCCCCCCGGGGAGCGGGATTCGGAATGAGCAGTTCTTC. This translates into CASSPPGSGIRNEQFF.

V usage is TRBV7-2 and J usage is TRBJ1-5; tentative D call: TRBD1 (6 bases). CDR3 length: 14 amino acids. V lost 5 bases to trimming and J lost 3 bases, with 11 bases between them. The germline V gene encodes CDR1 SGHTA and CDR2 FQGNSA. The CDR3 DNA reads as TGTGCCAGCAGCCAGGGGTCCGACAATCAGCCCCAGCATTTT. This encodes CASSQGSDNQPQHF.

This clone was observed many times. This chain connects TRBV7-9 to TRBJ2-1; 13 nucleotides line up with TRBD2. V dropped 4 bases and J dropped 6; count of bases not matched to a gene: 9. The CDR3 runs 17 residues. CDR1 is SEHNR and CDR2 is FQNEAQ in the germline V gene (reference sequence). CDR3 sequence (DNA): TGTGCCAGCAGCTCTATGCTACTAGCGGGAGGGCCCAATGAGCAGTTCTTC. This translates into CASSSMLLAGGPNEQFF.

This clone was detected once. The V call is TRBV3-1 (or the pseudogene TRBV3-2), the J call TRBJ2-3, with unresolved D. The ends were cut back, 0 bases at V and 6 bases at J, with 7 bases in the middle. Germline V CDR1 and CDR2: LGHDT, YNNKEL (reference sequence). This CDR3 is built from 13 residues. CDR3 coding DNA: TGTGCCAGCAGCCAAGATAACGGGGATACGCAGTATTTT. Amino acid sequence: CASSQDNGDTQYF.

Written as DNA, the CDR3 is TGTGCCAGCGCCCGGTCCGATTCACCCCTCCACTTT. This encodes CASARSDSPLHF. This chain links TRBV3-1 (or the pseudogene TRBV3-2) with TRBJ1-6; D is unresolved. Deletions cut 8 bases from V and 8 bases from J, with 10 bases between. Germline values: CDR1 LGHDT, CDR2 YNNKEL (reference sequence). The CDR3 spans 12 residues.

This clone was counted a single time. V and J are TRBV7-2 and TRBJ1-3; 7 bases fit TRBD1. The CDR3 spans 15 residues. V lost 5 bases to trimming and J lost 0 bases; unmatched junction nucleotides: 4. CDR1 and CDR2 (germline): SGHTA, FQGNSA. CDR3 sequence reads: CASSQDRASGNTIYF. The CDR3 nucleotides are TGTGCCAGCAGCCAAGACAGGGCCTCTGGAAACACCATATATTTT.

This chain connects TRBV18 to TRBJ1-2; D is uncertain. Trimming took 9 bases from V and 6 from J, leaving 17 bases between them. The CDR3 runs to 13 residues. Germline CDR1 reads KGHSH; CDR2 reads LQKENI. CDR3 DNA: TGTGCCAGTTCCCCCGGGGAGTTGCATGGCTACACCTTC. As protein: CASSPGELHGYTF.

V gene TRBV6-5 combines with J gene TRBJ2-1; TRBD2 agrees at 13 bases. The germline V gene encodes CDR1 MNHEY and CDR2 SVGAGI. V lost 9 bases, J lost 5 bases, and 7 bases stayed unmatched. The CDR3 is 15 amino acids. The CDR3 DNA is TGTGCCAGTAGACTAGCGGGAGGAAAGGACAATGAGCAGTTCTTC. Protein sequence: CASRLAGGKDNEQFF.

The genes are TRBV4-3 and TRBJ2-3; TRBD2 agrees at 14 bases. J gave up 6 bases and V 3 bases, and 8 bases lay outside the gene matches. The CDR3 has 17 residues. Germline assignment: CDR1 LGHNA and CDR2 YSLEER. This chain's CDR3 is CASSQERGLAGADTQYF. In nucleotides, the CDR3 is TGCGCCAGCAGCCAGGAGAGGGGACTAGCGGGAGCGGATACGCAGTATTTT.

Remarks on this clone: This sample also contains other DNA sequences that code for the same CDR3. The chain combines TRBV5-1 with TRBJ2-5, with 7 bases identical to TRBD1. This CDR3 contains 14 residues. In germline, CDR1 is SGHRS, CDR2 YFSETQ. V lost 0 bases to trimming and J lost 5 bases; unmatched junction nucleotides: 4. The chain's CDR3 is CASSLGGGEETQYF. The CDR3 DNA follows: TGCGCCAGCAGCTTGGGAGGGGGCGAGGAGACCCAGTACTTC.

V and J are TRBV14 and TRBJ1-5, with a weak D call TRBD1 (6 bases). Germline V gene sequence: CDR1 SGHDN, CDR2 FVKESK. V lost 4 bases and J lost 3, with 10 bases in between. There are 14 residues in the CDR3. CDR3 sequence: CASSLRTVNQPQHF. The CDR3 DNA follows: TGTGCCAGCAGCCTTAGGACAGTCAATCAGCCCCAGCATTTT.

The V and J genes are TRBV7-2 and TRBJ2-3, with a tentative D call TRBD2 (6 bases). V dropped 1 base and J dropped 3 bases, with 8 bases sitting between them. The CDR3 covers 14 residues. Germline V CDR1 and CDR2: SGHTA, FQGNSA. CDR3 protein: CASSLVRETDTQYF. CDR3 coding DNA: TGTGCCAGCAGCTTAGTGCGGGAAACAGATACGCAGTATTTT.

The J gene is TRBJ2-1, the V gene TRBV7-9; a weak D match, TRBD2 (5 bases). The V gene lost 6 bases and the J gene lost 0 bases, with 9 bases spanning the gap. Germline loops: CDR1 SEHNR, CDR2 FQNEAQ (reference sequence). CDR3 length: 14 amino acids. This CDR3 reads CASRVGSSYNEQFF. Here the CDR3 DNA reads TGTGCCAGCAGAGTAGGGAGCTCCTACAATGAGCAGTTCTTC.

The chain has TRBV6-5 and TRBJ1-1; D might be TRBD1 (6 bases). CDR3 length: 13 residues. Between the trimmed V and J ends, which lost 7 bases and 0 bases, there was a span of 9 bases. Germline CDR1 MNHEY, CDR2 SVGAGI. CDR3 in amino acids: CASTQGLNTEAFF. Written as DNA, the CDR3 is TGTGCCAGCACCCAGGGGTTGAACACTGAAGCTTTCTTT.

The gene calls are TRBV28 and TRBJ1-2; a possible D gene is TRBD1 (5 bases). The CDR3 has 13 residues. The germline gives CDR1 MDHEN, CDR2 SYDVKM. V was trimmed by 7 bases and J by 4 bases, leaving 13 bases between them. For the CDR3, the DNA is TGTGCCAGCATTGACAGAAGACTCTATGGCTACACCTTC. This translates into CASIDRRLYGYTF.